This TCR beta chain was recovered during a study of PD-L1 blockade in urothelial cancer. On the study more broadly: At some point between 2012 and 2014, patients got going on atezolizumab, taking 1,200 mg intravenously every 3 weeks.

Per the germline V gene, CDR1 is MNHEY and CDR2 is SMNVEV (reference sequence). The V segment lost 6 bases and the J segment 0 bases; nucleotides outside the gene matches: 16. The CDR3 is 18 residues long. Stated time point: pretreatment peripheral blood. Produced via immunoSEQ multiplex PCR; TCRdb's table is partial and in-frame only. The sample includes around 100,000 clones, about nine tenths seen only once; the top ten take about 2%. Findings and caveats of the study: Tumor-associated TCR clones expanded more in blood at 3 weeks in patients with durable benefit.

On this clone itself: The antigen is undetermined.

This chain connects TRBV27 to TRBJ1-1; TRBD1 agrees at 7 bases. This clonotype was obtained from a man in his sixties with urothelial cancer. Here the sequenced sample was PBMCs, taken around atezolizumab (anti-PD-L1) treatment. This chain's CDR3 is CASSLWPGGTPMNTEAFF. The CDR3 DNA sequence: TGTGCCAGCAGCTTGTGGCCAGGGGGAACACCCATGAACACTGAAGCTTTCTTT.